One and the same sample provided the 24 T cell receptor beta chains below, sequenced in a study of OX40 agonist ivuxolimab in advanced cancers. Only in-frame clones appear in the TCRdb table, and some are missing; sequencing was by immunoSEQ multiplex PCR. The table records roughly 71,000 clones, 84% of them present only once. Sequencing used CD4+ or CD8+ T cells sorted from blood, obtained in a trial of the OX40 agonist ivuxolimab. All receptors derive from an adult with an advanced solid tumor such as melanoma, head and neck, liver or kidney cancer.

The chain is built from TRBV6-1 and TRBJ2-3; the D gene is possibly TRBD1 (5 bases). The CDR3 runs to 15 residues. The ends were cut back, 1 base at V and 1 base at J, with 9 bases in the middle. Per germline, CDR1 MNHNS and CDR2 SASEGT. CDR3 DNA: TGTGCCAGCAGTGAAGAGACCAGGGGCACAGATACGCAGTATTTT. Protein sequence: CASSEETRGTDTQYF.

This chain uses TRBV5-1 with TRBJ2-3, with D unresolved. Trimming stripped 4 bases from V and 0 bases from J, with 9 bases between. This CDR3 region has 14 residues. The germline V gene encodes CDR1 SGHRS and CDR2 YFSETQ. The CDR3 DNA follows: TGCGCCAGCAGCCTTGACACCAGCACAGATACGCAGTATTTT. Protein: CASSLDTSTDTQYF.

The rearrangement links TRBV25-1 to TRBJ2-2; 7 nucleotides match TRBD2. J was trimmed by 3 bases and V by 6 bases; bases with no gene match: 4. CDR1 MGHDK and CDR2 SYGVNS come from the germline V gene. The CDR3 runs to 14 residues. CDR3 DNA sequence: TGTGCCAGCAGGGGGGACTATTACACCGGGGAGCTGTTTTTT. Protein sequence: CASRGDYYTGELFF.

The chain carries TRBV30 and TRBJ1-5; unclear D gene. Trimming took 3 bases from V and 3 from J, leaving 9 bases between them. Germline loops: CDR1 GTSNPN, CDR2 SVGIG (reference sequence). There are 13 residues in the CDR3. CDR3 protein: CAWRASLNQPQHF. The CDR3 DNA sequence: TGTGCCTGGAGAGCAAGCCTCAATCAGCCCCAGCATTTT.

V gene TRBV5-1 combines with J gene TRBJ2-3; D is ambiguous. Germline V gene sequence: CDR1 SGHRS, CDR2 YFSETQ. The V end lost 0 bases, the J end lost 1 base, and 12 bases lay between the germline ends. The CDR3 sequence is 16 residues long. The CDR3 spells CASSLGQQLGTDTQYF. The CDR3 DNA is TGCGCCAGCAGCTTGGGGCAGCAGCTTGGCACAGATACGCAGTATTTT.

This clone was recorded only once. V usage is TRBV5-6 and J usage is TRBJ1-1, with D uncertain. The germline V gene encodes CDR1 SGHDT and CDR2 YYEEEE. V was clipped by 0 bases and J by 0 bases, with 15 bases between them. This CDR3 has 17 amino acids. CDR3 sequence reads: CASSLGFVVQMNTEAFF. The DNA of the CDR3 is TGTGCCAGCAGCTTGGGGTTCGTAGTACAAATGAACACTGAAGCTTTCTTT.

This clone was seen more than once but under ten times. The rearrangement links TRBV7-3 to TRBJ1-6, with 9 bases aligning to TRBD1. The V gene end was trimmed by 5 bases and the J gene end by 9 bases; junction bases not matched to a gene: 2. Germline V lookup: CDR1 SGHTA, CDR2 FQGTGA. The CDR3 contains 13 residues. The DNA for the CDR3 is TGTGCCAGCAGCCCGACAGGGGGTTCACCCCTCCACTTT. This encodes CASSPTGGSPLHF.

This sequence joins TRBV4-1 and TRBJ2-3, with TRBD1 matching 8 bases. The CDR3 length is 16 residues. V gave up 2 bases and J gave up 4 bases; unmatched junction bases: 8. Germline values: CDR1 MGHRA, CDR2 YSYEKL. The CDR3 DNA reads as TGCGCCAGCAGCCAATATGTCAGGGGGCAGTCAGATACGCAGTATTTT. Protein: CASSQYVRGQSDTQYF.

This chain links TRBV10-3 with TRBJ2-1; D gene unclear. Germline values: CDR1 ENHRY, CDR2 SYGVKD. The CDR3 is made up of 16 amino acids. V dropped 3 bases and J dropped 4 bases, with 16 bases sitting between them. The CDR3 DNA is TGTGCCATCAGTGATAGTAAAACCATGGGGTACAATGAGCAGTTCTTC. The encoded protein is CAISDSKTMGYNEQFF.

The CDR3 here is CASSLGLAGGATDTQYF. CDR3 nucleotides: TGCGCCAGCAGCTTGGGGCTAGCGGGAGGAGCCACAGATACGCAGTATTTT. The V gene is TRBV5-1, the J gene TRBJ2-3, with TRBD2 identical over 11 bases. CDR3 size: 17 residues. V was pared by 0 bases and J by 2 bases, with 5 bases of the junction left unmatched. Per the germline V gene, CDR1 is SGHRS and CDR2 is YFSETQ.

The rearrangement joins TRBV9 to TRBJ2-1, with D unclear. Trimming removed 3 bases at V and 0 bases at J, with 10 bases between. CDR1 is SGDLS and CDR2 is YYNGEE in the germline V gene. The CDR3 runs to 15 residues. DNA of the CDR3: TGTGCCAGCAGCGCGACGGAGAGCTCCTACAATGAGCAGTTCTTC. It translates to CASSATESSYNEQFF. The full variable domain, its missing parts supplied by reference TRBV9 and TRBJ2-1, is DSGVTQTPKHLITATGQRVTLRCSPRSGDLSVYWYQQSLDQGLQFLIQYYNGEERAKGNILERFSAQQFPDLHSELNLSSLELGDSALYFCASSATESSYNEQFFGPGTRLTVL.

The chain is built from TRBV4-2 and TRBJ2-1; the match to TRBD2 covers 10 bases. Germline CDR1 reads LGHNA; CDR2 reads YNFKEQ. CDR3 length: 19 amino acids. J lost 6 bases, V lost 0 bases, and 14 bases had no gene match. CDR3 amino acids: CASSQDISGGAIWANEQFF. The CDR3 DNA reads as TGTGCCAGCAGCCAAGATATCAGCGGGGGGGCCATTTGGGCCAATGAGCAGTTCTTC.

The V and J genes are TRBV7-8 and TRBJ2-5, with D unclear. Trimming took off 8 bases at V and 2 bases at J, with 6 bases between the two ends. Germline CDR1 reads SGHVS; CDR2 reads FQNEAQ. The CDR3 has 11 amino acids. The CDR3 spells CASCEQETQYF. The CDR3 bases are TGTGCCAGCTGCGAACAAGAGACCCAGTACTTC.

The chain has TRBV5-1 and TRBJ2-2; 9 nucleotides match TRBD1. CDR1 and CDR2 (germline): SGHRS, YFSETQ. This CDR3 is 16 amino acids long. After removal of 1 base from V and 6 bases from J, the junction contained 7 bases not matched to a gene. The CDR3 region has the DNA TGCGCCAGCAGCTTGTTCGGACAGGGGTCGGCCGGGGAGCTGTTTTTT. Translation gives CASSLFGQGSAGELFF.

The chain couples TRBV4-1 to TRBJ2-4, with 7 bases that match TRBD1. In germline, CDR1 is MGHRA, CDR2 YSYEKL. The CDR3 has 19 residues. V trimming: 4 bases; J trimming: 0 bases; junction bases outside the gene matches: 15. CDR3 nucleotide sequence: TGCGCCAGCAGCCTTAGACCCAGACAGGGAATTCAAGCCAAAAACATTCAGTACTTC. Translation: CASSLRPRQGIQAKNIQYF.

This chain links TRBV28 with TRBJ2-3; 9 bases fit TRBD2. Trimming cost V 7 bases and J 15 bases; bases outside gene matches: 14. Germline V gives CDR1 MDHEN, CDR2 SYDVKM. The CDR3 runs to 13 residues. CDR3 protein: CASKASGARREYF. DNA of the CDR3: TGTGCCAGCAAGGCTAGCGGGGCCAGGAGGGAATATTTT.

The chain uses TRBV13 and TRBJ1-1; the D gene is possibly TRBD1 (5 bases). Trimming cost V 4 bases and J 4 bases, with 19 bases left between them. Germline V CDR1 and CDR2: PRHDT, FYEKMQ (reference sequence). The CDR3 length is 16 residues. The CDR3 loop is CASSSRTLTIGTEAFF. The CDR3 DNA sequence: TGTGCCAGCAGCTCCAGGACACTAACTATCGGCACTGAAGCTTTCTTT.

This chain connects TRBV11-2 to TRBJ1-4; D gene unclear. CDR3 size: 11 residues. Germline CDR1 and CDR2: SGHAT and FQNNGV. The V end was cut by 3 bases, the J end by 8 bases, with 4 bases between. CDR3 coding DNA: TGTGCCAGCAGCTTCGGGGAAAAACTGTTTTTT. Translation: CASSFGEKLFF.

The chain uses TRBV7-2 and TRBJ1-1; D gene ambiguous. Trimming stripped 5 bases from V and 10 bases from J, with 14 bases between. CDR1 is SGHTA and CDR2 is FQGNSA in the germline V gene. This CDR3 has 12 amino acids. Here the CDR3 reads CASSQFPLGAFF. CDR3 coding DNA: TGTGCCAGCAGCCAATTCCCCCTTGGAGCTTTCTTT.

This clone has only a few counts. The J gene is TRBJ1-1, the V gene TRBV7-9; TRBD1 is a possible D gene (5 bases). Germline V gene lookup returns CDR1 SEHNR and CDR2 FQNEAQ (reference sequence). The CDR3 consists of 15 residues. Trimming cost V 4 bases and J 0 bases, with 12 bases left between them. Here the CDR3 DNA reads TGTGCCAGCAGCTACCCGGGACTGGTGAACACTGAAGCTTTCTTT. Its protein is CASSYPGLVNTEAFF.

The gene calls are TRBV7-3 and TRBJ2-5; D remains ambiguous. The V and J ends lost 0 bases and 0 bases respectively, with 5 bases between them. This CDR3 comprises 14 residues. In germline, CDR1 is SGHTA, CDR2 FQGTGA. The CDR3 nucleotides read TGTGCCAGCAGCTTAACGGGCGACCAAGAGACCCAGTACTTC. Translation: CASSLTGDQETQYF.

This chain links TRBV9 with TRBJ2-3; a possible D gene is TRBD2 (6 bases). Germline CDR1 and CDR2: SGDLS and YYNGEE. V lost 2 bases, J lost 4 bases, and 20 bases lay in between. The CDR3 covers 17 residues. CDR3 loop: CASSVGSGGKGADTQYF. The CDR3 DNA follows: TGTGCCAGCAGCGTCGGTAGTGGGGGGAAGGGCGCAGATACGCAGTATTTT.

This clone was recorded a few times. The gene calls are TRBV18 and TRBJ2-5; D may be TRBD1 or TRBD2 (5 bases each). The germline gives CDR1 KGHSH, CDR2 LQKENI. V was pared by 2 bases and J by 4 bases, with 11 bases between. CDR3 length equals 14 residues. The CDR3 loop is CASSPAAGRETQYF. For the CDR3, the DNA is TGTGCCAGCTCACCAGCGGCAGGGAGAGAGACCCAGTACTTC.

With regard to this clone: This sample also contains other DNA sequences that code for the same CDR3. V is TRBV6-6 and J is TRBJ1-1; D not resolved. V was clipped by 2 bases and J by 4 bases, with 11 bases between them. This CDR3 comprises 14 residues. The germline gives CDR1 MNHNY, CDR2 SVGAGI (reference sequence). This CDR3 is CASSYLTRGTEAFF. The CDR3 bases are TGTGCCAGCAGTTACCTGACCCGGGGCACTGAAGCTTTCTTT.